This section outlines one T cell receptor beta chain sequence together with its context. Its antigen remains unidentified. Rectal tissue came from one to two pinch biopsies taken at colonoscopy. The diagnostic colonoscopy in ulcerative colitis patients preceded any immunosuppressive treatment. The sample is drawn from a study of pediatric ulcerative colitis. TCRdb keeps only in-frame clones here, not all; method: immunoSEQ multiplex PCR. This sample has roughly 18,000 clones; just under 75% occur once, and the top ten carry around 7%. Overall study findings and caveats: Total lymphocyte DNA, not sorted subsets, was the template. Rectal repertoires separated controls, mild-moderate and acute severe colitis. Compared with controls, ulcerative colitis showed greater blood-rectum clone sharing.

V lost 6 bases and J lost 7, with 10 bases in between. The length of the CDR3 is 12 residues. Germline loops: CDR1 MNHNS, CDR2 SASEGT. This TCR came from a boy aged 10-17 years with moderate ulcerative colitis. The sequenced material came from gut tissue. The J gene is TRBJ2-1, the V gene TRBV6-1; D uncertain. The CDR3 protein is CASSLFGNEQFF. In nucleotides, the CDR3 is TGTGCCAGCAGCCTCTTCGGGAATGAGCAGTTCTTC.